The following is a T cell receptor (beta chain) sequence with its context. Antigen: not known. The data stem from a study of cytomegalovirus exposure and HLA in healthy donors. Findings of the study overall: Accurate prediction of HLA-A and HLA-B alleles (for most subjects) was reportedly achieved from TCR beta sequences.

CDR1 is MDHEN, CDR2 SYDVKM, per germline. The CDR3 is 14 amino acids. V lost 4 bases, J lost 3 bases, and 5 bases stayed unmatched. Vbeta (60) and Jbeta (13) primers were used in the PCR. Produced via immunoSEQ multiplex PCR; TCRdb's table is partial and in-frame only. The sample holds under 200,000 clones. The chain uses TRBV28 and TRBJ2-7; 8 nucleotides line up with TRBD1. Input material: PBMCs. The sequence was collected from a man aged 30 to 45 in good health and CMV-seronegative. CDR3 DNA sequence: TGTGCCAGCAGTTCTGACAGGGGTGTCTACGAGCAGTACTTC. Amino acid sequence: CASSSDRGVYEQYF.